This T cell receptor beta chain derives from a study of cytomegalovirus exposure and HLA in healthy donors. The donors formed part of the approximately 120-subject validation cohort, distinct from the approximately 670-subject first cohort. Clones were sequenced by immunoSEQ multiplex PCR, and TCRdb holds only the in-frame ones, with some missing. Of about 220,000 clones in the sample, around 88% were seen once. The CDR3 has 16 residues. The germline CDR1 and CDR2 sequences are KGHSH and LQKENI. The V gene end was trimmed by 3 bases and the J gene end by 4 bases; junction bases not matched to a gene: 10.

The sequencing input was PBMCs. The rearrangement uses TRBV18 and TRBJ2-3, with TRBD2 matching 7 bases. The receptor comes from a young woman in good health and CMV-seronegative. The CDR3 here is CASSPRGPGRADTQYF. The CDR3 region has the DNA TGTGCCAGCTCACCCCGGGGTCCAGGGAGGGCAGATACGCAGTATTTT.